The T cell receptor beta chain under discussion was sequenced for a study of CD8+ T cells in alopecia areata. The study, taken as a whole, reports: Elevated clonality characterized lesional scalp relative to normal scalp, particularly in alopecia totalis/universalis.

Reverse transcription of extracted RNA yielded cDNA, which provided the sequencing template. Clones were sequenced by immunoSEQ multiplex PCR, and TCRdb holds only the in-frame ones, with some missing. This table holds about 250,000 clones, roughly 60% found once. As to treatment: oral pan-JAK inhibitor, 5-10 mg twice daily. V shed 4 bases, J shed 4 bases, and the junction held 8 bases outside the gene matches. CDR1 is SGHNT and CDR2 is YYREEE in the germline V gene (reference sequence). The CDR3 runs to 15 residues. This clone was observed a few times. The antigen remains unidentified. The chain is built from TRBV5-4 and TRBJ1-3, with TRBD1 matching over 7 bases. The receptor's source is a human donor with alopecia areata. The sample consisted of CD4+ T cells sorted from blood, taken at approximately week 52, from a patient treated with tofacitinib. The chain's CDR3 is CASSERQGIGNTIYF. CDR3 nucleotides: TGTGCCAGCAGCGAAAGACAGGGTATAGGAAACACCATATATTTT.